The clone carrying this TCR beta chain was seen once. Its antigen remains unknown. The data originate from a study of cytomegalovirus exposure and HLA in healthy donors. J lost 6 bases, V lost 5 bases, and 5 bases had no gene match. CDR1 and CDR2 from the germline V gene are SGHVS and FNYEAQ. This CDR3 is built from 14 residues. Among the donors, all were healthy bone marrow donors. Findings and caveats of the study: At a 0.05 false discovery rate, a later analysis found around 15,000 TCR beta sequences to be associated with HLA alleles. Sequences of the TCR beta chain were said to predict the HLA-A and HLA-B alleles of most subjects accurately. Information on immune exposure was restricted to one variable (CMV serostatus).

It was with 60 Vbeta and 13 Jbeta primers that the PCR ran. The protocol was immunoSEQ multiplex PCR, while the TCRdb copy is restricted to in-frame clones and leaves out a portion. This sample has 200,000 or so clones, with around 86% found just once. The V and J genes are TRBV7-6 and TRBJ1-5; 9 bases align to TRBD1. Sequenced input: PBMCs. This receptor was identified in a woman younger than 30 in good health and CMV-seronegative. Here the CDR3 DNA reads TGTGCCAGCAGCCCGGGACAGGGTATTCAGCCCCAGCATTTT. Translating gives CASSPGQGIQPQHF.